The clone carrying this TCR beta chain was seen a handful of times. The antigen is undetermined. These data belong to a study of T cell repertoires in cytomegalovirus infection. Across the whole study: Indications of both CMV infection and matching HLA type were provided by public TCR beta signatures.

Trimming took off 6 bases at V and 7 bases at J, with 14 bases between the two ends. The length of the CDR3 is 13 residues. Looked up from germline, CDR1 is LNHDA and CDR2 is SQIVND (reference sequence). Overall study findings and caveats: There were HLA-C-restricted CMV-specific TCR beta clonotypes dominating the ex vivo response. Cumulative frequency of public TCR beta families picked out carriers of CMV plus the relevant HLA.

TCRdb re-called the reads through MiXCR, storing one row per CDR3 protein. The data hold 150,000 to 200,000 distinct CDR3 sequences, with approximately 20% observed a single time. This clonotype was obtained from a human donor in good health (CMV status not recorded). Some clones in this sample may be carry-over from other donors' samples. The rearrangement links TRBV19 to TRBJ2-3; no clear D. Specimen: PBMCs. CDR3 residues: CASRGDWLNTQYF. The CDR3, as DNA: TGTGCCAGTAGAGGCGACTGGTTAAATACGCAGTATTTT.